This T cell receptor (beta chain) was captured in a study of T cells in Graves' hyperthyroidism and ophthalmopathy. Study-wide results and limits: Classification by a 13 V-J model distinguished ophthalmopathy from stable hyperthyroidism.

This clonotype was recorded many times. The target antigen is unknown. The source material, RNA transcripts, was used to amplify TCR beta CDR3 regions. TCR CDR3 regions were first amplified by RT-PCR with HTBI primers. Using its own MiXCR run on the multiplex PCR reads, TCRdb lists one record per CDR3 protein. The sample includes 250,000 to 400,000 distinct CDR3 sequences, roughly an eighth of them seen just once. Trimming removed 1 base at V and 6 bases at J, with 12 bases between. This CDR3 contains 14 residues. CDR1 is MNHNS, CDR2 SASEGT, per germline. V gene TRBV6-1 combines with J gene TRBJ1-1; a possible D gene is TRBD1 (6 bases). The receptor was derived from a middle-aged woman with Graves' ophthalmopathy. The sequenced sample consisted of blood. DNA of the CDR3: TGTGCCAGCAGTGAAGTCTTCAGGGGAGCTGAAGCTTTCTTT. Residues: CASSEVFRGAEAFF.